The rows below give T cell receptor beta chains drawn from one sample of a study of T cell responses to AZD1222 COVID-19 vaccine. Data came from immunoSEQ multiplex PCR; TCRdb stores just in-frame clones and leaves some out. Among some 110,000 clones listed, approximately 86% were seen once. The starting material was peripheral blood, obtained 28 days after the second dose of the MenACWY control vaccine. The receptors come from an adult who received the MenACWY meningococcal vaccine as a control. CDR3s include the opening cysteine and the closing phenylalanine or tryptophan. A D gene is named only where the DNA matches it firmly. Size tells how often a clone was seen (once, few, many) or the class of an expanded clone, and some rows leave it out.

CDR3 protein	CDR3 DNA	V gene	clone size	CDR3 length	D gene	J gene
CASPVWGPRASYGYTF	TGTGCCAGCCCTGTATGGGGCCCGCGGGCTTCATATGGCTACACCTTC	TRBV11-3	NA	16	NA	TRBJ1-2
CASSFGDNYGYTF	TGTGCCAGCAGTTTCGGAGATAACTATGGCTACACCTTC	TRBV27	NA	13	NA	TRBJ1-2
CASSNVNSGNTIYF	TGCGCCAGCAGCAACGTCAACTCTGGAAACACCATATATTTT	TRBV10-2	NA	14	NA	TRBJ1-3
CASSVTGTRSSYEQYF	TGTGCCAGCAGTGTGACCGGGACCCGGAGCTCCTACGAGCAGTACTTC	TRBV28	NA	16	NA	TRBJ2-7
CASRQSGLAPNGYTF	TGTGCCAGCAGACAAAGCGGGTTGGCACCCAATGGCTACACCTTC	TRBV2	few	15	NA	TRBJ1-2
CASTTGVVGYTF	TGTGCCAGTACCACAGGGGTGGTTGGCTACACCTTC	TRBV19	NA	12	TRBD1	TRBJ1-2
CASSQVEGGETQYF	TGTGCCAGCAGCCAGGTCGAGGGTGGAGAGACCCAGTACTTC	TRBV3-1/TRBV3-2	NA	14	NA	TRBJ2-5
CASRGGTPKNIQYF	TGTGCCAGTAGGGGGGGGACCCCCAAAAACATTCAGTACTTC	TRBV19	NA	14	TRBD2	TRBJ2-4
CSVESATGKGKWETQYF	TGCAGCGTTGAATCCGCGACAGGGAAGGGGAAGTGGGAGACCCAGTACTTC	TRBV29-1	NA	17	TRBD1	TRBJ2-5
CASNQKDRDNSPLHF	TGTGCCAGCAATCAAAAAGACAGGGATAATTCACCCCTCCACTTT	TRBV28	NA	15	TRBD1	TRBJ1-6
CSARTEGGYTF	TGCAGTGCTAGGACGGAGGGGGGCTACACCTTC	TRBV20-1	NA	11	NA	TRBJ1-2
CASSPARGPYEQYF	TGTGCCAGCTCACCCGCCAGGGGCCCCTACGAGCAGTACTTC	TRBV18	few	14	NA	TRBJ2-7
CASSYRGGGYGYTF	TGTGCCAGCAGTTACCGCGGGGGAGGCTATGGCTACACCTTC	TRBV6-5	NA	14	NA	TRBJ1-2
CASSPSEAGGLETQYF	TGCGCCAGCAGCCCCTCGGAAGCGGGGGGGCTCGAGACCCAGTACTTC	TRBV5-1	NA	16	TRBD2	TRBJ2-5
CASSRATGGNVNEQYF	TGTGCCAGCAGCAGAGCGACAGGCGGGAACGTAAATGAGCAGTACTTC	TRBV7-9	NA	16	NA	TRBJ2-7
CASGTPNTDTQYF	TGCGCCAGTGGGACTCCCAACACAGATACGCAGTATTTT	TRBV5-1	NA	13	NA	TRBJ2-3
CASRGAGGASHEQYF	TGTGCCAGCAGGGGAGCGGGGGGCGCTTCTCATGAGCAGTACTTC	TRBV6-6	few	15	TRBD2	TRBJ2-7
CRSTAGNEQFF	TGCAGGAGTACAGCGGGCAATGAGCAGTTCTTC	TRBV20-1	NA	11	NA	TRBJ2-1
CASSQGLSGGGYEQYF	TGCGCCAGCAGCCAGGGCCTTAGCGGGGGAGGGTACGAGCAGTACTTC	TRBV4-3	NA	16	TRBD2	TRBJ2-7
CATSDRGTVGETQYF	TGTGCCACCAGTGACCGCGGGACGGTCGGGGAGACCCAGTACTTC	TRBV24-1	NA	15	NA	TRBJ2-5
CASSKGQGARNQPQHF	TGTGCCAGTAGTAAAGGACAGGGGGCCCGCAATCAGCCCCAGCATTTT	TRBV19	NA	16	TRBD1	TRBJ1-5
CATSRGSGDSNQPQHF	TGTGCCACCAGCAGGGGATCAGGGGACAGCAATCAGCCCCAGCATTTT	TRBV15	NA	16	NA	TRBJ1-5
CASSQGGASQETQYF	TGCGCCAGCAGCCAAGGGGGGGCAAGCCAAGAGACCCAGTACTTC	TRBV4-3	NA	15	NA	TRBJ2-5
CASGAEFKLFF	TGTGCCAGCGGCGCGGAATTTAAACTGTTTTTT	TRBV28	NA	11	NA	TRBJ1-4
CASSSDTARDRDYGYTF	TGTGCCAGCAGTTCCGACACGGCTCGGGACAGGGACTATGGCTACACCTTC	TRBV28	once	17	TRBD1	TRBJ1-2
CASSKTGAQETQYF	TGTGCCAGCAGCAAAACGGGGGCCCAAGAGACCCAGTACTTC	TRBV21-1	NA	14	NA	TRBJ2-5
CATSDLQGGGTDTQYF	TGTGCCACCAGTGATTTGCAGGGCGGTGGCACAGATACGCAGTATTTT	TRBV24-1	NA	16	NA	TRBJ2-3
CASSFGGGTNEQFF	TGTGCCAGCAGTTTTGGCGGGGGAACCAATGAGCAGTTCTTC	TRBV6-5	NA	14	TRBD2	TRBJ2-1
CASRRTGGYEKLFF	TGTGCCAGCAGAAGGACAGGGGGTTATGAAAAACTGTTTTTT	TRBV6-5	NA	14	TRBD1	TRBJ1-4
CASSPGTAFFSGANVLTF	TGTGCCAGTAGTCCTGGGACAGCCTTTTTCTCTGGGGCCAACGTCCTGACTTTC	TRBV19	few	18	TRBD1	TRBJ2-6
CASSLRQGAGANVLTF	TGTGCCAGCAGCCTTCGTCAGGGGGCTGGGGCCAACGTCCTGACTTTC	TRBV7-2	NA	16	TRBD1	TRBJ2-6
CASSQDTGGHSYEQYF	TGTGCCAGCAGCCAAGACACGGGGGGGCACTCCTACGAGCAGTACTTC	TRBV3-1/TRBV3-2	few	16	TRBD2	TRBJ2-7
CASSLASGEAFF	TGTGCCAGCAGCTTAGCATCAGGGGAAGCTTTCTTT	TRBV7-8	NA	12	NA	TRBJ1-1
CASSLVGATNEKLFF	TGTGCCAGCAGCTTAGTAGGGGCAACTAATGAAAAACTGTTTTTT	TRBV7-2	NA	15	NA	TRBJ1-4
CASSSTGTANEKLFF	TGTGCCAGCAGTTCGACCGGGACAGCTAATGAAAAACTGTTTTTT	TRBV28	NA	15	TRBD1	TRBJ1-4
CASSLDETGGVYGYTF	TGTGCCAGCAGCTTGGATGAGACAGGGGGTGTCTATGGCTACACCTTC	TRBV5-6	NA	16	TRBD1	TRBJ1-2
CASTPGGLMVYEQYF	TGTGCCAGCACCCCTGGAGGGTTGATGGTCTACGAGCAGTACTTC	TRBV7-2	NA	15	NA	TRBJ2-7
CASSPSGGGSGYTF	TGTGCCAGCTCACCAAGCGGCGGAGGGAGCGGCTACACCTTC	TRBV18	NA	14	NA	TRBJ1-2
CASSIGDPSSYNSPLHF	TGTGCCAGCAGCATAGGCGACCCGAGCTCCTATAATTCACCCCTCCACTTT	TRBV27	NA	17	NA	TRBJ1-6
CASSWNGGGVRVNSPLHF	TGTGCCAGCAGCTGGAATGGCGGCGGGGTCAGGGTGAATTCACCCCTCCACTTT	TRBV7-2	NA	18	NA	TRBJ1-6
CACPKGGSGNTIYF	TGTGCCTGCCCCAAGGGGGGTTCTGGAAACACCATATATTTT	TRBV30	once	14	NA	TRBJ1-3
CASRGDRTEAFF	TGTGCCAGCAGAGGGGATCGGACTGAAGCTTTCTTT	TRBV2	NA	12	NA	TRBJ1-1
CATSHNRQGPEAFF	TGTGCCACCTCACACAACCGACAGGGCCCTGAAGCTTTCTTT	TRBV19	NA	14	TRBD1	TRBJ1-1
CASSLVVPYEQYF	TGTGCCAGCAGCTTAGTCGTCCCCTACGAGCAGTACTTC	TRBV7-8	few	13	NA	TRBJ2-7
CASSLRFRGQETQYF	TGTGCCAGCAGCTTGAGGTTTCGGGGTCAAGAGACCCAGTACTTC	TRBV5-4	NA	15	NA	TRBJ2-5
CASRERGTDTQYF	TGTGCCAGCAGAGAACGCGGCACAGATACGCAGTATTTT	TRBV7-2	few	13	NA	TRBJ2-3
CASSLTRDPYEQYF	TGCGCCAGCAGCTTGACCAGGGACCCCTACGAGCAGTACTTC	TRBV5-1	NA	14	NA	TRBJ2-7
CASSKGTGHKVPYEQYF	TGTGCCAGCAGCAAGGGGACAGGGCATAAGGTTCCCTACGAGCAGTACTTC	TRBV21-1	NA	17	NA	TRBJ2-7
CASSRDISTDTQYF	TGTGCCAGCAGTCGGGACATAAGCACAGATACGCAGTATTTT	TRBV2	NA	14	NA	TRBJ2-3
CASRLDLAGNSPLHF	TGTGCCAGCAGATTGGACTTGGCGGGAAATTCACCCCTCCACTTT	TRBV2	NA	15	NA	TRBJ1-6